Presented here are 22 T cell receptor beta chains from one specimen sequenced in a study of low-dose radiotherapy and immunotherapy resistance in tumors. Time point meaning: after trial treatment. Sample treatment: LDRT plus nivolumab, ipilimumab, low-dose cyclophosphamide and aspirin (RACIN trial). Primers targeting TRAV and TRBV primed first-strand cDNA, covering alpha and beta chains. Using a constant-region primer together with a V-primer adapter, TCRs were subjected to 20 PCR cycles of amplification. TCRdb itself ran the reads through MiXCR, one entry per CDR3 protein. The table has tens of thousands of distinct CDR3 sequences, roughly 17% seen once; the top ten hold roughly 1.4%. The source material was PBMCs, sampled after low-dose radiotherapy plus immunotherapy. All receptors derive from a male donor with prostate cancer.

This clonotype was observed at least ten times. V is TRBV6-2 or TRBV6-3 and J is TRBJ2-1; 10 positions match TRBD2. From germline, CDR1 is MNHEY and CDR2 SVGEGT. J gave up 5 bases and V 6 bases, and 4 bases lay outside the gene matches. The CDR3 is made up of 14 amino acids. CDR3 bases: TGTGCCAGCAGAGGAGCGGGAGGGAACAATGAGCAGTTCTTC. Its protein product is CASRGAGGNNEQFF.

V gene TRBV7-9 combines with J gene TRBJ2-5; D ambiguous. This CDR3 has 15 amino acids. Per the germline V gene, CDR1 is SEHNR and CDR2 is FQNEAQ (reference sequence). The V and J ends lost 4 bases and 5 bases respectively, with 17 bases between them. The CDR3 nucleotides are TGTGCCAGCAGCTCTGACACCCCGATTGTGGAGACCCAGTACTTC. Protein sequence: CASSSDTPIVETQYF.

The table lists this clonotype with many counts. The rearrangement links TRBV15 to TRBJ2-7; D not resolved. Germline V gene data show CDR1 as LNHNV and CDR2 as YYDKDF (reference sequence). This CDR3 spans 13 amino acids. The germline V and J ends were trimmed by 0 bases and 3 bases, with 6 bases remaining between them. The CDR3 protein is CATSRDHGYEQYF. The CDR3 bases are TGTGCCACCAGCAGAGATCATGGCTACGAGCAGTACTTC. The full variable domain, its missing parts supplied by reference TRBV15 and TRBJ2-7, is DAMVIQNPRYQVTQFGKPVTLSCSQTLNHNVMYWYQQKSSQAPKLLFHYYDKDFNNEADTPDNFQSRRPNTSFCFLDIRSPGLGDTAMYLCATSRDHGYEQYFGPGTRLTVT.

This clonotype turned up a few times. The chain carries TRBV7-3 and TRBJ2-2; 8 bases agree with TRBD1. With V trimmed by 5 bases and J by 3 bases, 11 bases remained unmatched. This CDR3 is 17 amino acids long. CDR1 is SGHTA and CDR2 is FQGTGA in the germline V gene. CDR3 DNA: TGTGCCAGCAGCACCAGTTCAGGGGGCGCGTACACCGGGGAGCTGTTTTTT. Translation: CASSTSSGGAYTGELFF.

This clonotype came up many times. The CDR3: CASSPWTGGTEAFF. CDR3 nucleotide sequence: TGTGCCAGCAGCCCTTGGACAGGGGGCACTGAAGCTTTCTTT. This sequence joins TRBV7-2 and TRBJ1-1; TRBD1 matches at 10 bases. Germline assignment: CDR1 SGHTA and CDR2 FQGNSA. With 5 bases clipped from V and 4 bases from J, the junction kept 4 bases outside the gene matches. This CDR3 region has 14 residues.

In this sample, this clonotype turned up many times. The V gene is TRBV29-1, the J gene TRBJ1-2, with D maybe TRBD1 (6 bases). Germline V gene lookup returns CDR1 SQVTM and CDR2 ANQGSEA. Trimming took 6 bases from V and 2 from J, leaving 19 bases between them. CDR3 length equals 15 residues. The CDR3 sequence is CSVFEGGGWNYGYTF. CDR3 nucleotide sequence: TGCAGCGTCTTCGAGGGTGGGGGCTGGAACTATGGCTACACCTTC.

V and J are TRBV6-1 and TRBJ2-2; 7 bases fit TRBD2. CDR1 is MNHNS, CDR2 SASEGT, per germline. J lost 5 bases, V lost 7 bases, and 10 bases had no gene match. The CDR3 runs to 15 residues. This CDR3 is CASTPSGVGTGELFF. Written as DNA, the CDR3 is TGTGCCAGCACCCCTAGCGGAGTCGGGACCGGGGAGCTGTTTTTT.

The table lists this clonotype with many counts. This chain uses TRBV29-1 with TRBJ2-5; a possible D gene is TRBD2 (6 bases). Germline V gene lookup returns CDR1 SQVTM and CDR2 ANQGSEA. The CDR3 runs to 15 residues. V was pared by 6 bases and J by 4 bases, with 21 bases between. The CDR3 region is CSVPRPGGVSETQYF. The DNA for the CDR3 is TGCAGCGTCCCCCGGCCCGGAGGGGTCTCAGAGACCCAGTACTTC.

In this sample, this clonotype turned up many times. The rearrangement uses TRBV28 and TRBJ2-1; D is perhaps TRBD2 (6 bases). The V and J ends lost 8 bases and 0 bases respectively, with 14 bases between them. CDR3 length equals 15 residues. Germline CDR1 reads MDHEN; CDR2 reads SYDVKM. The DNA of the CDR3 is TGTGCCAGCCGTCTCCCCGGGGGCTCCTACAATGAGCAGTTCTTC. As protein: CASRLPGGSYNEQFF.

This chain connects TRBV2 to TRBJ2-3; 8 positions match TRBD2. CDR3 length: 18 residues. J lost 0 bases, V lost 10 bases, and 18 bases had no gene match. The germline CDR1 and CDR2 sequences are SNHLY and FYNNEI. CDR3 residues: CATLQRTSGVTSTDTQYF. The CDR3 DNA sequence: TGTGCCACCCTTCAAAGAACTAGCGGTGTAACTAGCACAGATACGCAGTATTTT.

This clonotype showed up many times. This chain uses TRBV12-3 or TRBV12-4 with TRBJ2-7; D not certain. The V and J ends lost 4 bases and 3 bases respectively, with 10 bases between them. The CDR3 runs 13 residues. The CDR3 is CASSYTQVYEQYF. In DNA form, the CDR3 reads TGTGCCAGCAGTTATACTCAGGTCTACGAGCAGTACTTC.

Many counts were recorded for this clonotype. CDR3: CASSYGAGGPYEQYF. The CDR3 DNA sequence: TGTGCCAGCAGCTATGGAGCGGGAGGGCCCTACGAGCAGTACTTC. The chain joins TRBV7-2 to TRBJ2-7, with 10 bases matching TRBD2. The CDR3 contains 15 residues. J gave up 2 bases and V 4 bases, and 5 bases lay outside the gene matches. Per the germline V gene, CDR1 is SGHTA and CDR2 is FQGNSA.

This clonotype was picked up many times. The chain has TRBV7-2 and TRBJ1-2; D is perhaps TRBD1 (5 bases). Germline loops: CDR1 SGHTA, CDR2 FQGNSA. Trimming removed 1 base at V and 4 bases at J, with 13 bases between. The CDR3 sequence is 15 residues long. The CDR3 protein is CASSLGSGQSYGYTF. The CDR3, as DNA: TGTGCCAGCAGCTTAGGGTCCGGACAAAGCTATGGCTACACCTTC.

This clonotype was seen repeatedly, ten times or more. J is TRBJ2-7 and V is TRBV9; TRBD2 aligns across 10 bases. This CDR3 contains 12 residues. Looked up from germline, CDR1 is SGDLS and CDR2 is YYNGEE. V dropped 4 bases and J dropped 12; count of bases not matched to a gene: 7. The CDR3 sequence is CASSTRSGGMYF. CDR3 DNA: TGTGCCAGCAGCACTCGTAGCGGGGGGATGTACTTC.

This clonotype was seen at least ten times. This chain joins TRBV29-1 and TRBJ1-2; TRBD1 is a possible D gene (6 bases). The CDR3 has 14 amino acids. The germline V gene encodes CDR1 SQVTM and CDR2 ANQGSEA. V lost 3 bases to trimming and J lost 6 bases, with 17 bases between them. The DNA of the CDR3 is TGCAGCGTTGATAGGACAGCAGGAGACAATGGCTACACCTTC. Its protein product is CSVDRTAGDNGYTF.

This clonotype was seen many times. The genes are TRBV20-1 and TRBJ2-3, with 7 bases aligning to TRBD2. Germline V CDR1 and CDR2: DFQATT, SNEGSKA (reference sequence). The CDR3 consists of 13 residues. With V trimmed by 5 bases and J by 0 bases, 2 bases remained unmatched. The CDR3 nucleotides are TGCAGTGCTGGTAGCGGGAGCACAGATACGCAGTATTTT. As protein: CSAGSGSTDTQYF.

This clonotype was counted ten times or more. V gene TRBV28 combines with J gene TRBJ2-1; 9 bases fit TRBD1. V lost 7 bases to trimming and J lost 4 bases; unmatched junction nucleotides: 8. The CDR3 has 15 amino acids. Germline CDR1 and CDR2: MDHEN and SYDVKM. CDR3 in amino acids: CASTVGDREYNEQFF. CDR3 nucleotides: TGTGCCAGCACCGTCGGGGACAGGGAGTACAATGAGCAGTTCTTC.

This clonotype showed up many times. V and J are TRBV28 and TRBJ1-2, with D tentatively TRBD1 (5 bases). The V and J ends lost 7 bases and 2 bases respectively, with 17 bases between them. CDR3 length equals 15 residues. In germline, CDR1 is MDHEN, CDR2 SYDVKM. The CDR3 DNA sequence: TGTGCCAGCACTCCGAGGTCGGCAGGGAACTATGGCTACACCTTC. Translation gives CASTPRSAGNYGYTF.

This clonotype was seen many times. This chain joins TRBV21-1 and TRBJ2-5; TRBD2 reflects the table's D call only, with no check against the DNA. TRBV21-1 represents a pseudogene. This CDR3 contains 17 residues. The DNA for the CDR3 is TGTGCCAGCAGCAAAGAATGGAAAGCGGGAGCCGTAGAGACCCAGTACTTC. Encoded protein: CASSKEWKAGAVETQYF.

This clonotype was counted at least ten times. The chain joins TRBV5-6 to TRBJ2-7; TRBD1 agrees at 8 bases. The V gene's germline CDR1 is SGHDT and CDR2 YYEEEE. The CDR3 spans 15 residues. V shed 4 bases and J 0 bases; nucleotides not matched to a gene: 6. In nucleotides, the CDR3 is TGTGCCAGCAGCAACCGGGACAGGCCCTCCTACGAGCAGTACTTC. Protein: CASSNRDRPSYEQYF. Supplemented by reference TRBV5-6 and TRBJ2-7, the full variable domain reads DAGVTQSPTHLIKTRGQQVTLRCSPKSGHDTVSWYQQALGQGPQFIFQYYEEEERQRGNFPDRFSGHQFPNYSSELNVNALLLGDSALYLCASSNRDRPSYEQYFGPGTRLTVT.

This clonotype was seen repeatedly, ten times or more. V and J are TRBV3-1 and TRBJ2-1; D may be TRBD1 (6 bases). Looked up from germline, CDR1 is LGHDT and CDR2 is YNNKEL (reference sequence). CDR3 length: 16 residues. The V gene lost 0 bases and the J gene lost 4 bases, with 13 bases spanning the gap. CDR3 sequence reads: CASSQDLLGGYNEQFF. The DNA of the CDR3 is TGTGCCAGCAGCCAAGATCTACTAGGGGGTTACAATGAGCAGTTCTTC.

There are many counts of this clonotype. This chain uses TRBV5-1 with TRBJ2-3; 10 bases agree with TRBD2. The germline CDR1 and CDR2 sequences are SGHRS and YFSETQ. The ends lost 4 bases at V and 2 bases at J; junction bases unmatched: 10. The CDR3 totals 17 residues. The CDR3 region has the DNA TGCGCCAGCAGCATAACGGGACTAGCGAATCCCACAGATACGCAGTATTTT. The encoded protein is CASSITGLANPTDTQYF.